A single T cell receptor (beta chain) is shown here with its context. As originally analysed: Estimates of nucleated cell counts were drawn from the amplification of reference gene primers. Sequenced by immunoSEQ multiplex PCR; TCRdb stores in-frame clones only, minus some. The D gene and trimming were derived from the DNA, and the V and J assignments and clone size from that table. The table has roughly 70,000 clones, about 91% seen once. This specimen belongs to a study of blood T cell repertoires in COVID-19. Study at large: Samples representing acute and convalescent COVID-19 were sourced from the United States, Italy and Spain. The cDNA or gDNA used as material had been derived from T cells, B-cell-depleted T cells, or PBMCs.

From germline, CDR1 is SGHTS and CDR2 YDEGEE. V was pared by 3 bases and J by 4 bases, with 7 bases of the junction left unmatched. This CDR3 region has 16 residues. Material: peripheral blood. This receptor was taken from a human donor with active COVID-19. The donor label of this sample is uncertain. V is TRBV5-8 and J is TRBJ2-5; TRBD2 aligns across 12 bases. The CDR3 spells CASSWGTSGFRETQYF. CDR3 bases: TGTGCCAGCAGCTGGGGGACTAGCGGGTTTCGAGAGACCCAGTACTTC.